The clone carrying this T cell receptor beta chain has a count of ten or more. What it recognizes is unknown. Amplification from RNA transcripts yielded the TCR beta CDR3 regions. The workflow started with a first-round RT-PCR run with HTBI primers and then moved on to a second-round multiplex PCR. TCRdb redid the calling of the multiplex PCR reads with MiXCR, one entry per CDR3 protein. The sample carries 1 million to 1.3 million distinct CDR3 sequences, around a third recorded once. The data were obtained in a study of Graves' ophthalmopathy and Graves' hyperthyroidism. Turning to the study itself: Stable hyperthyroidism meant no progression to ophthalmopathy within 18 months of follow-up. Whole-study results and caveats: Ophthalmopathy progression was predicted with around 71% sensitivity and about 72% specificity.

Trimming took 3 bases from V and 0 from J, leaving 15 bases between them. This CDR3 comprises 16 residues. The germline CDR1 and CDR2 sequences are SGHKS and YYEKEE (reference sequence). The sequenced sample was peripheral blood or thyroid tissue (not recorded which). The sequence was collected from an adult man with Graves' hyperthyroidism. The chain joins TRBV5-5 to TRBJ2-5, with TRBD2 as a possible D gene (6 bases). CDR3 region: CASSWSAGLNQETQYF. The CDR3 nucleotides read TGTGCCAGCAGCTGGTCGGCGGGACTGAACCAAGAGACCCAGTACTTC.